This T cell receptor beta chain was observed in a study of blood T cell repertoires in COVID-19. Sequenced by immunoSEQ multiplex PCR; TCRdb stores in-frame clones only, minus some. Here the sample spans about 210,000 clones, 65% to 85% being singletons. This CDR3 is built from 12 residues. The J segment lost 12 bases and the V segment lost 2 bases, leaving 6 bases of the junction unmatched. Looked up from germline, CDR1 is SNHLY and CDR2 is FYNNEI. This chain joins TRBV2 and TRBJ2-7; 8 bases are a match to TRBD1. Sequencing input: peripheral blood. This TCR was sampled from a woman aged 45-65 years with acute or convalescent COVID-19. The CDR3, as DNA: TGTGCCAGCAGTGAACCCAGGGGGCGCGCGTACTTC. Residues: CASSEPRGRAYF.